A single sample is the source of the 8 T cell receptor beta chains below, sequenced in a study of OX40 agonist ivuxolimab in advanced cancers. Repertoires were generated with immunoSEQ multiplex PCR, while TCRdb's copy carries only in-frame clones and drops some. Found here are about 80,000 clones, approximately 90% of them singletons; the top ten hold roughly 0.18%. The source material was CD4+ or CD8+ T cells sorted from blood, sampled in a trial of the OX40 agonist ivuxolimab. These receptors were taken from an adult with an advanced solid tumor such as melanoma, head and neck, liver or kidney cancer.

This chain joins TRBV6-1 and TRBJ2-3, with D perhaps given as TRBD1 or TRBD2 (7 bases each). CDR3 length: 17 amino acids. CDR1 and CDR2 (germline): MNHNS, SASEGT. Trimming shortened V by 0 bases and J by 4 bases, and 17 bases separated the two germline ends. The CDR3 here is CASSEAGGGQPSDTQYF. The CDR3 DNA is TGTGCCAGCAGTGAAGCGGGGGGGGGACAGCCGTCAGATACGCAGTATTTT.

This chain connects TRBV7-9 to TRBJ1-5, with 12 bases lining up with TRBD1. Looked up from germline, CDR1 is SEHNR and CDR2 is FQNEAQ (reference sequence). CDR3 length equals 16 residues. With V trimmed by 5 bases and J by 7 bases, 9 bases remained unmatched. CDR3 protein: CASSPLGQGAGQPQHF. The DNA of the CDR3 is TGTGCCAGCAGCCCCCTGGGACAGGGGGCAGGGCAGCCCCAGCATTTT.

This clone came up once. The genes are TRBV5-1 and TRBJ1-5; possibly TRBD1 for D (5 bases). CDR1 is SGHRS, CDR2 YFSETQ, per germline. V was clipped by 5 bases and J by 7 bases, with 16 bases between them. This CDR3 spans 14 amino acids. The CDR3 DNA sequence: TGCGCCAGCAGTGCCGGGGGAAAGGGGCAGCCCCAGCATTTT. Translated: CASSAGGKGQPQHF.

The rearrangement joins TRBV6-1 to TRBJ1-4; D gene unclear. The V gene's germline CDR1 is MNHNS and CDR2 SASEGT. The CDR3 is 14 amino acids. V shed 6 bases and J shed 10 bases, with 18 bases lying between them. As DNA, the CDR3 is TGTGCCAGCAGAGTCGGGGTAACGGTCGGAAAACTGTTTTTT. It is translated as CASRVGVTVGKLFF.

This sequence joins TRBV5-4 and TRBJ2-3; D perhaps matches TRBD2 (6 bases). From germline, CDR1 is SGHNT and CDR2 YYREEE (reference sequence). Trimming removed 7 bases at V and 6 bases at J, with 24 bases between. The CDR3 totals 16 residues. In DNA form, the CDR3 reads TGTGCCAGCGCCCCTACGGGGGTAGCGGTAAGTGATACGCAGTATTTT. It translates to CASAPTGVAVSDTQYF.

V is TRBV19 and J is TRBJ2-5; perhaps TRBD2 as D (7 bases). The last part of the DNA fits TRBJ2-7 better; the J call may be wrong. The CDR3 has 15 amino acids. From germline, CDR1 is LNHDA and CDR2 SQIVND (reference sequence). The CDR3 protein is CASSMEDRGAYEQYF. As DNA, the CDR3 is TGTGCCAGTAGTATGGAGGACCGGGGGGCGTACGAGCAGTACTTC.

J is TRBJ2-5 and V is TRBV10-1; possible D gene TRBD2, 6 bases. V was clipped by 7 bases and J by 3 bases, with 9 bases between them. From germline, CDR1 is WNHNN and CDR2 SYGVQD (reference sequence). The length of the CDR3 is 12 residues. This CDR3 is CASIGGKETQYF. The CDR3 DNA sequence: TGCGCCAGCATCGGAGGGAAAGAGACCCAGTACTTC.

CDR3 amino acids: CASSAGGHTEAFF. Here the CDR3 DNA reads TGTGCCAGTAGTGCGGGGGGGCACACTGAAGCTTTCTTT. The chain couples TRBV19 to TRBJ1-1, with D possibly TRBD1 on 6 matching bases. Germline-derived CDR1 and CDR2 are LNHDA and SQIVND (reference sequence). The CDR3 contains 13 residues. The V and J ends lost 5 bases and 3 bases respectively, with 10 bases between them.